Each of the 8 T cell receptor beta chains below was sequenced from the same sample in a study of T cells in Graves' hyperthyroidism and ophthalmopathy. From RNA transcripts, TCR beta CDR3 regions were amplified. Primed by the HTBI set, a first-round RT-PCR was run on the TCR CDR3. In TCRdb, the multiplex PCR reads were re-called with MiXCR into one record per CDR3 protein. The sample contains under 350,000 distinct CDR3 sequences, about a sixth of which appear only once. Sequenced: blood. The receptors here all came from a woman in her sixties or seventies with Graves' ophthalmopathy.

This clonotype has a count of ten or more. The CDR3 protein is CASSAPGPLSEQYF. CDR3 in DNA: TGTGCCAGCAGTGCCCCGGGACCCCTATCCGAGCAGTACTTC. V and J are TRBV28 and TRBJ2-7; tentatively, D is TRBD1 or TRBD2 (5 bases each). Between the trimmed V and J ends, which lost 5 bases and 6 bases, there was a span of 17 bases. The CDR3 covers 14 residues. The germline gives CDR1 MDHEN, CDR2 SYDVKM.

This clonotype was observed at least ten times. The chain uses TRBV30 and TRBJ1-6, with 7 bases matching TRBD1. Germline CDR1 and CDR2: GTSNPN and SVGIG (reference sequence). Trimming cost V 4 bases and J 9 bases; bases outside gene matches: 9. The length of the CDR3 is 14 residues. This CDR3 reads CAWISGTVASPLHF. In DNA form, the CDR3 reads TGTGCCTGGATATCCGGGACAGTGGCTTCACCCCTCCACTTT.

This clonotype was picked up many times. The chain recombines TRBV5-6 with TRBJ2-1; D unresolved. This CDR3 is 13 amino acids long. With 2 bases removed from V and 6 bases from J, the gap between germline ends came to 9 bases. Germline CDR1 SGHDT, CDR2 YYEEEE. This CDR3 reads CASSFIDANEQFF. The CDR3 DNA is TGTGCCAGCAGCTTTATCGATGCCAATGAGCAGTTCTTC.

This clonotype appeared many times. The V and J genes are TRBV6-1 and TRBJ1-2; maybe TRBD1 (5 bases). CDR3 length: 15 residues. The V and J ends lost 5 bases and 0 bases respectively, with 13 bases between them. Per germline, CDR1 MNHNS and CDR2 SASEGT. CDR3 nucleotide sequence: TGTGCCAGCAGTTATTTGACAGCGGCTAACTATGGCTACACCTTC. Protein: CASSYLTAANYGYTF.

The chain recombines TRBV18 with TRBJ1-2, with 9 nucleotides matching TRBD1. V shed 3 bases and J 3 bases; nucleotides not matched to a gene: 2. CDR3 length: 14 amino acids. Germline V lookup: CDR1 KGHSH, CDR2 LQKENI. CDR3 coding DNA: TGTGCCAGCTCACCGACAGGGGGAGACTATGGCTACACCTTC. It specifies CASSPTGGDYGYTF.

The chain has TRBV14 and TRBJ2-5; 8 nucleotides agree with TRBD2. This CDR3 comprises 16 residues. The germline CDR1 and CDR2 sequences are SGHDN and FVKESK. V lost 1 base, J lost 5 bases, and 9 bases stayed unmatched. The CDR3 spells CASSQGYGTSLETQYF. The CDR3 DNA is TGTGCCAGCAGCCAAGGATACGGGACTAGTTTGGAGACCCAGTACTTC.

The chain is built from TRBV3-1 and TRBJ2-1; TRBD2 matches 14 bases. Germline CDR1 LGHDT, CDR2 YNNKEL (reference sequence). The V gene end was trimmed by 5 bases and the J gene end by 8 bases; junction bases not matched to a gene: 8. There are 16 residues in the CDR3. The CDR3 reads CASSFGTSGSLYEQFF. The CDR3, as DNA: TGTGCCAGCAGCTTCGGGACTAGCGGGAGTCTATATGAGCAGTTCTTC.

This clonotype was found many times. The gene calls are TRBV3-1 and TRBJ2-4; D is possibly TRBD2 (7 bases). The CDR3 has 16 residues. Trimming removed 2 bases from V and 8 bases from J, with 19 bases in between. Germline loops: CDR1 LGHDT, CDR2 YNNKEL (reference sequence). The CDR3: CASSQFGGRREDIQYF. The CDR3 DNA reads as TGTGCCAGCAGCCAATTCGGGGGGCGAAGGGAAGACATTCAGTACTTC.